This is a list of T cell receptor beta chains from one sample in a study of OX40 agonist ivuxolimab in advanced cancers. Clones were read by immunoSEQ multiplex PCR, and TCRdb kept only the in-frame ones, dropping some. The sample holds 30,000 to 35,000 clones, approximately 90% seen once. Specimen: CD4+ or CD8+ T cells sorted from blood, collected in a trial of the OX40 agonist ivuxolimab. These TCRs come from an adult with an advanced solid tumor such as melanoma, head and neck, liver or kidney cancer. The CDR3 runs from the conserved cysteine through the conserved F or W. The order of the fields is D gene, J gene, V gene, clone size, CDR3 protein, CDR3 DNA. D genes are given only for firm matches. Clone size, where shown, is once, few, many, or a class for clones that have expanded.

D gene: NA
J gene: TRBJ2-7
V gene: TRBV27
clone size: NA
CDR3 protein: CASSSGARYEQYF
CDR3 DNA: TGTGCCAGCAGTTCGGGAGCTAGGTACGAGCAGTACTTC

D gene: NA
J gene: TRBJ2-7
V gene: TRBV29-1
clone size: NA
CDR3 protein: CSVESPYEQYF
CDR3 DNA: TGCAGCGTTGAATCACCCTACGAGCAGTACTTC

D gene: NA
J gene: TRBJ2-7
V gene: TRBV14
clone size: NA
CDR3 protein: CASSQEVAWAESYEQYF
CDR3 DNA: TGTGCCAGCAGCCAAGAGGTGGCTTGGGCCGAATCCTACGAGCAGTACTTC

D gene: NA
J gene: TRBJ2-1
V gene: TRBV6-5
clone size: NA
CDR3 protein: CASSPSEYSYNEQFF
CDR3 DNA: TGTGCCAGCAGCCCCAGTGAGTACTCCTACAATGAGCAGTTCTTC

D gene: NA
J gene: TRBJ2-3
V gene: TRBV6-1
clone size: once
CDR3 protein: CASRGNTQYF
CDR3 DNA: TGTGCCAGCAGGGGGAATACGCAGTATTTT

D gene: NA
J gene: TRBJ2-3
V gene: TRBV2
clone size: NA
CDR3 protein: CASSEAAGREDSFSFTDTQYF
CDR3 DNA: TGTGCCAGCAGTGAAGCCGCGGGCAGGGAGGACTCTTTCTCCTTCACAGATACGCAGTATTTT

D gene: NA
J gene: TRBJ2-1
V gene: TRBV7-9
clone size: NA
CDR3 protein: CASSFIRYGEQFF
CDR3 DNA: TGTGCCAGCAGCTTCATTCGGTACGGTGAGCAGTTCTTC

D gene: NA
J gene: TRBJ1-5
V gene: TRBV1
clone size: NA
CDR3 protein: CTSSLNDRAPNSNQPQHF
CDR3 DNA: TGCACCAGCAGCCTAAATGACAGGGCCCCAAATAGCAATCAGCCCCAGCATTTT

D gene: TRBD1
J gene: TRBJ1-1
V gene: TRBV27
clone size: NA
CDR3 protein: CASSLGTGGWMNTEAFF
CDR3 DNA: TGTGCCAGCAGTTTAGGGACAGGGGGATGGATGAACACTGAAGCTTTCTTT

D gene: TRBD2
J gene: TRBJ2-7
V gene: TRBV4-2
clone size: NA
CDR3 protein: CASSSGLAASYEQYF
CDR3 DNA: TGTGCCAGCAGCTCAGGACTAGCGGCTTCCTACGAGCAGTACTTC